Shown below are 2 T cell receptor beta chains from a single sample sequenced in a study of cytomegalovirus exposure and HLA in healthy donors. The PCR contained 60 Vbeta and 13 Jbeta primers. Clones were sequenced by immunoSEQ multiplex PCR, and TCRdb holds only the in-frame ones, with some missing. The table includes about 88,000 clones, around four fifths detected once. The sample comprised PBMCs. The source is a middle-aged woman in good health and CMV-seronegative.

The gene calls are TRBV7-2 and TRBJ1-2, with TRBD1 identical over 7 bases. The CDR3 is 17 amino acids. V shed 1 base, J shed 2 bases, and the junction held 10 bases outside the gene matches. Germline lookup yields CDR1 SGHTA and CDR2 FQGNSA. CDR3: CASSLVPGQQTNYGYTF. The CDR3 coding sequence is TGTGCCAGCAGCTTAGTACCGGGACAGCAAACGAACTATGGCTACACCTTC.

The chain links TRBV29-1 to TRBJ1-5; D unclear. The V and J ends lost 5 bases and 3 bases respectively, with 8 bases between them. CDR1 is SQVTM and CDR2 is ANQGSEA in the germline V gene. The CDR3 is made up of 12 amino acids. This chain's CDR3 is CSVSQANQPQHF. The CDR3 coding sequence is TGCAGCGTTTCGCAGGCCAATCAGCCCCAGCATTTT. Combining the CDR3 with reference TRBV29-1 and TRBJ1-5 gives the whole variable domain SAVISQKPSRDICQRGTSLTIQCQVDSQVTMMFWYRQQPGQSLTLIATANQGSEATYESGFVIDKFPISRPNLTFSTLTVSNMSPEDSSIYLCSVSQANQPQHFGDGTRLSIL.